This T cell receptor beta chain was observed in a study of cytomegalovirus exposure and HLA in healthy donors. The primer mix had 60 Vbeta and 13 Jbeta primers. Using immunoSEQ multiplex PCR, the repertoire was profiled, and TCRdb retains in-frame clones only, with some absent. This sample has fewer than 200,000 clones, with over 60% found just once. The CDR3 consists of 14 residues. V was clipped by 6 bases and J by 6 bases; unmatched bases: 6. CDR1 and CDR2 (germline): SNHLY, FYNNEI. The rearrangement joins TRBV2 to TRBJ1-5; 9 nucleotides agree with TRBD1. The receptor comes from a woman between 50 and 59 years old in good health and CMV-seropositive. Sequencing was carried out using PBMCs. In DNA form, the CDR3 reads TGTGCCAGCAGCGGACAGGGGTTTGGTCAGCCCCAGCATTTT. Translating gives CASSGQGFGQPQHF.